This T cell receptor (beta chain) was sequenced in a study of cytomegalovirus exposure and HLA in healthy donors. Study at large: The roughly 110 validation repertoires matched the approximately 700 first-cohort repertoires in platform, a later analysis reported.

Regarding the study as a whole: The study put roughly 160 TCR beta chains on its list as cytomegalovirus-associated. Most TCR sequences proved rare, with some public TCRs found in many donors.

Worth noting for this clone: The target antigen is unknown.

Sequencing was performed with immunoSEQ multiplex PCR; in TCRdb, only in-frame clones are kept and a portion is missing. The sample consists of 120,000 to 150,000 clones, around 90% of them appearing once. The sample consisted of PBMCs. The receptor was isolated from a man aged 18 to 29 in good health and CMV-seropositive.

The CDR3 DNA follows: TGCGCCAGCTTCCTAGCGCCTAGCACAGATACGCAGTATTTT. The encoded protein is CASFLAPSTDTQYF. This chain connects TRBV5-1 to TRBJ2-3, with a tentative D call TRBD2 (6 bases). This CDR3 is built from 14 residues. Germline V gives CDR1 SGHRS, CDR2 YFSETQ. V lost 7 bases to trimming and J lost 0 bases, with 12 bases between them.